Presented here are 21 T cell receptor beta chains from one specimen sequenced in a study of T-cell memory formation after mild COVID-19. TCRdb independently ran MiXCR on the 5' RACE reads; one entry per CDR3 protein. Here the sample spans hundreds of thousands of distinct CDR3 sequences, about 22% being singletons. Input material: PBMCs or a T cell subset sorted from them (not recorded which). The receptors come from an adult woman who had mild COVID-19 (a few samples of this study predate the infection). Cell type and time point are not known.

This rearrangement joins TRBV7-9 to TRBJ2-5, with D perhaps TRBD2 (5 bases). The ends were cut back, 4 bases at V and 4 bases at J, with 13 bases in the middle. CDR1 and CDR2 from the germline V gene are SEHNR and FQNEAQ (reference sequence). This CDR3 spans 14 amino acids. CDR3 bases: TGTGCCAGCAGCTCCCCTGGGAGATTAGAGACCCAGTACTTC. Translating it yields CASSSPGRLETQYF. The variable domain in full, completed from reference TRBV7-9 and TRBJ2-5, reads DTGVSQNPRHKITKRGQNVTFRCDPISEHNRLYWYRQTLGQGPEFLTYFQNEAQLEKSRLLSDRFSAERPKGSFSTLEIQRTEQGDSAMYLCASSSPGRLETQYFGPGTRLLVL.

This clonotype was detected only a few times. The chain recombines TRBV5-1 with TRBJ1-2; 9 bases fit TRBD1. The CDR3 runs to 16 residues. Unmatched junction bases numbered 6, after V lost 0 bases and J lost 3 bases. Germline-derived CDR1 and CDR2 are SGHRS and YFSETQ. The CDR3 region is CASSLVPGTGHYGYTF. CDR3 coding DNA: TGCGCCAGCAGCTTGGTGCCCGGGACAGGGCACTATGGCTACACCTTC.

The table lists this clonotype with a few counts. This chain links TRBV24-1 with TRBJ2-2, with a tentative D call TRBD1 (6 bases). The germline CDR1 and CDR2 sequences are KGHDR and SFDVKD. V was cut by 4 bases and J by 7 bases, with 15 bases left in between. This CDR3 is 15 amino acids long. CDR3 DNA sequence: TGTGCCACCAGTGACCCTGACAGGTTGAACGGGGAGCTGTTTTTT. It yields the protein CATSDPDRLNGELFF.

The V call is TRBV10-3, the J call TRBJ1-1, with D possibly TRBD1 on 5 matching bases. CDR3 size: 15 residues. Looked up from germline, CDR1 is ENHRY and CDR2 is SYGVKD. Trimming cost V 0 bases and J 0 bases, with 8 bases left between them. CDR3 bases: TGTGCCATCAGTGAGTCGAACAGGATGAACACTGAAGCTTTCTTT. Translation: CAISESNRMNTEAFF.

This sequence joins TRBV29-1 and TRBJ1-4; 7 bases line up with TRBD1. The CDR3 length is 13 residues. From germline, CDR1 is SQVTM and CDR2 ANQGSEA. Losses at the gene ends were 6 bases for V and 3 bases for J; bases not matched to a gene: 4. This CDR3 reads CSVGTAPNEKLFF. The CDR3 DNA sequence: TGCAGCGTGGGGACAGCACCTAATGAAAAACTGTTTTTT.

This chain joins TRBV27 and TRBJ1-1, with D maybe TRBD1 (5 bases). The V end lost 5 bases, the J end lost 7 bases, and 14 bases lay between the germline ends. The CDR3 runs 13 residues. CDR1 and CDR2 (germline): MNHEY, SMNVEV (reference sequence). This CDR3 is CASSQQELGEAFF. The CDR3 coding sequence is TGTGCCAGCAGTCAACAGGAATTGGGTGAAGCTTTCTTT.

The chain joins TRBV5-1 to TRBJ2-3, with 9 bases identical to TRBD1. This CDR3 has 16 amino acids. Germline V gives CDR1 SGHRS, CDR2 YFSETQ. J gave up 7 bases and V 1 base, and 10 bases lay outside the gene matches. This CDR3 reads CASSLPETGGPHTQYF. DNA for the CDR3: TGCGCCAGCAGCTTGCCGGAGACAGGGGGACCTCATACGCAGTATTTT. The variable domain in full, completed from reference TRBV5-1 and TRBJ2-3, reads KAGVTQTPRYLIKTRGQQVTLSCSPISGHRSVSWYQQTPGQGLQFLFEYFSETQRNKGNFPGRFSGRQFSNSRSEMNVSTLELGDSALYLCASSLPETGGPHTQYFGPGTRLTVL.

The rearrangement links TRBV7-9 to TRBJ2-3, with 10 bases matching TRBD1. This CDR3 has 16 residues. J lost 2 bases, V lost 4 bases, and 6 bases had no gene match. Germline V lookup: CDR1 SEHNR, CDR2 FQNEAQ (reference sequence). The chain's CDR3 is CASSSRTGGHTDTQYF. The DNA for the CDR3 is TGTGCCAGCAGCTCACGGACAGGGGGGCACACAGATACGCAGTATTTT.

The genes are TRBV12-3 or TRBV12-4 and TRBJ2-3, with 7 bases lining up with TRBD1. Germline trimming cut 2 bases from V and 2 bases from J; bases unmatched to any gene: 4. This CDR3 contains 15 residues. The DNA for the CDR3 is TGTGCCAGCAGTTTAAGGGGGCTTTACACAGATACGCAGTATTTT. It specifies CASSLRGLYTDTQYF.

The chain recombines TRBV12-3 or TRBV12-4 with TRBJ2-3, with TRBD2 matching over 12 bases. Unmatched junction bases numbered 2, after V lost 8 bases and J lost 2 bases. The CDR3 runs to 14 residues. CDR3 loop: CASRTSGITDTQYF. The CDR3 DNA sequence: TGTGCCAGCCGGACTAGCGGGATCACAGATACGCAGTATTTT.

This chain links TRBV7-8 with TRBJ2-1, with 8 positions matching TRBD2. Germline V gives CDR1 SGHVS, CDR2 FQNEAQ. Trimming took 5 bases from V and 8 from J; bases not matched to a gene: 11. CDR3 size: 15 residues. For the CDR3, the DNA is TGTGCCAGCAGCCCAGTTGGTAGCGGGGACTATGAGCAGTTCTTC. Translated, it gives CASSPVGSGDYEQFF.

The gene calls are TRBV5-1 and TRBJ2-5, with a weak D call TRBD2 (5 bases). The CDR3 extends over 14 amino acids. Trimming removed 0 bases from V and 2 bases from J, with 8 bases in between. Looked up from germline, CDR1 is SGHRS and CDR2 is YFSETQ. CDR3 residues: CASSLDTRQETQYF. In DNA form, the CDR3 reads TGCGCCAGCAGCTTGGATACTAGGCAAGAGACCCAGTACTTC.

This chain connects TRBV7-9 to TRBJ1-2; unclear D gene. V was trimmed by 3 bases and J by 6 bases, leaving 14 bases between them. Germline V gene data show CDR1 as SEHNR and CDR2 as FQNEAQ (reference sequence). The CDR3 sequence is 14 residues long. This chain's CDR3 is CASSFPDRLNGYTF. In DNA, the CDR3 is TGTGCCAGCAGCTTCCCCGATAGATTGAATGGCTACACCTTC.

In this sample, this clonotype is medium-sized. The V gene is TRBV2, the J gene TRBJ2-3; TRBD2 matches at 13 bases. The germline V gene encodes CDR1 SNHLY and CDR2 FYNNEI. This CDR3 comprises 19 residues. Trimming took 7 bases from V and 7 from J; bases not matched to a gene: 20. CDR3 sequence reads: CASTSRTSGGPTTFNTQYF. CDR3 coding DNA: TGTGCCAGCACGAGCAGGACTAGCGGGGGCCCTACAACCTTCAATACGCAGTATTTT.

The chain employs TRBV13 and TRBJ1-2; D is unclear. This CDR3 is 14 amino acids long. Trimming pared 3 bases from V and 7 bases from J, leaving 15 bases between. Germline CDR1 PRHDT, CDR2 FYEKMQ (reference sequence). The CDR3 spells CASSFRTDRGGYTF. The CDR3 DNA follows: TGTGCCAGCAGCTTCCGGACGGACCGGGGTGGCTACACCTTC.

This clonotype was seen only a few times. This chain uses TRBV6-2 or TRBV6-3 with TRBJ2-1, with 9 bases identical to TRBD2. Germline CDR1 reads MNHEY; CDR2 reads SVGEGT. The CDR3 totals 16 residues. J was trimmed by 8 bases and V by 5 bases; bases with no gene match: 13. The chain's CDR3 is CASSAFPGLAVHEQFF. CDR3 DNA: TGTGCCAGCAGTGCATTCCCGGGACTAGCTGTCCATGAGCAGTTCTTC.

In the case of this clonotype: One junction end disagrees with the germline gene, perhaps due to a read error. The chain is built from TRBV6-1 and TRBJ1-1; D might be TRBD1 (5 bases). The germline V gene encodes CDR1 MNHNS and CDR2 SASEGT. The length of the CDR3 is 14 residues. CDR3 amino acids: CSSSDGHVPPEAFF. The DNA of the CDR3 is TGTTCCAGCAGTGACGGACATGTGCCCCCTGAAGCTTTCTTT.

The chain links TRBV5-1 to TRBJ2-5; D unclear. Looked up from germline, CDR1 is SGHRS and CDR2 is YFSETQ. The CDR3 is 15 residues long. The V gene lost 0 bases and the J gene lost 0 bases, with 9 bases spanning the gap. CDR3 loop: CASSLGVGNQETQYF. In DNA form, the CDR3 reads TGCGCCAGCAGCTTGGGGGTAGGGAACCAAGAGACCCAGTACTTC. Together with reference TRBV5-1 and TRBJ2-5, the CDR3 gives the full variable domain: KAGVTQTPRYLIKTRGQQVTLSCSPISGHRSVSWYQQTPGQGLQFLFEYFSETQRNKGNFPGRFSGRQFSNSRSEMNVSTLELGDSALYLCASSLGVGNQETQYFGPGTRLLVL.

This clonotype came up a few times. The rearrangement joins TRBV28 to TRBJ2-7; D is unresolved. The CDR3 has 14 amino acids. Germline V gene sequence: CDR1 MDHEN, CDR2 SYDVKM. The V end was cut by 2 bases, the J end by 9 bases, with 17 bases between. DNA for the CDR3: TGTGCCAGCAGTTTAGAAGAAATGGGGAACGGGCAGTACTTC. This gives the protein CASSLEEMGNGQYF.

The chain links TRBV14 to TRBJ2-5, with TRBD1 matching over 8 bases. Germline lookup yields CDR1 SGHDN and CDR2 FVKESK. Trimming cost V 4 bases and J 4 bases; bases outside gene matches: 11. The CDR3 is 16 residues long. The CDR3 DNA reads as TGTGCCAGCAGCCGCGCCTCGGGACAGGCTAGAGAGACCCAGTACTTC. It specifies CASSRASGQARETQYF. Together with reference TRBV14 and TRBJ2-5, the CDR3 gives the full variable domain: EAGVTQFPSHSVIEKGQTVTLRCDPISGHDNLYWYRRVMGKEIKFLLHFVKESKQDESGMPNNRFLAERTGGTYSTLKVQPAELEDSGVYFCASSRASGQARETQYFGPGTRLLVL.

The V and J genes are TRBV13 and TRBJ2-1; tentative D call: TRBD2 (6 bases). Trimming removed 0 bases at V and 2 bases at J, with 11 bases between. CDR3 length equals 16 residues. From germline, CDR1 is PRHDT and CDR2 FYEKMQ (reference sequence). The CDR3 loop is CASSLGGGAAYNEQFF. The DNA of the CDR3 is TGTGCCAGCAGCTTAGGCGGCGGGGCTGCCTACAATGAGCAGTTCTTC. The complete variable domain, with remaining parts taken from reference TRBV13 and TRBJ2-1, reads AAGVIQSPRHLIKEKRETATLKCYPIPRHDTVYWYQQGPGQDPQFLISFYEKMQSDKGSIPDRFSAQQFSDYHSELNMSSLELGDSALYFCASSLGGGAAYNEQFFGPGTRLTVL.